This T cell receptor (beta chain) originates from a study of T cell changes during pregnancy in multiple sclerosis (dated by TCRdb to between 2018 and 2020). Background on the whole study: The study looked at changes in the T cell repertoire across pregnancy in women with multiple sclerosis.

The library was obtained by the immunoSEQ multiplex PCR assay. What TCRdb holds here is the immuneACCESS table cut down to in-frame rearrangements. Part of the clones is not present; checked against another copy, under half of the missing clones reflect an unresolved V gene, and the others are unexplained. The sample yields fewer than 25,000 clones; 80% to 90% were counted once. The top ten constitute around 5% of the sample. Trimming costs V 5 bases and J 1 base, and their ends lie 21 bases apart. The CDR3 runs 17 residues from the cysteine to the phenylalanine. Left in the record is the CDR3 DNA by itself, 51 bases read in frame from the first base. CDR1 and CDR2 (MGHRA, YSYEKL) derive from the germline V gene. With regard to this clone: Its antigen target is currently unknown. The record has no base qualities; no much larger clone is one base away.

This TCR was recovered from a female donor in good health, enrolled as a control in a pregnancy study. This chain joins TRBV4-1 to TRBJ2-7; the D gene lacks a confident call. Sequencing was performed on CD8+ T cells from peripheral blood mononuclear cells, taken in the third trimester of pregnancy. The CDR3: CASSWSLTNALSYEQYF. Here is the DNA: TGCGCCAGCAGCTGGAGTCTCACAAATGCCCTTTCCTACGAGCAGTACTTC.